Listed below are T cell receptor beta chains from one sample, sequenced in a study of blood T cell repertoires in COVID-19. Sequencing was performed with immunoSEQ multiplex PCR; in TCRdb, only in-frame clones are kept and a portion is missing. The sample shows some 63,000 clones, approximately 85% of them seen only once. Sequences were obtained from peripheral blood. Every receptor here comes from a human donor in a cohort sampled during active COVID-19. The CDR3 runs from the conserved cysteine through the conserved F or W. D genes are given only for firm matches. Clone size is shown for a subset of rows, as once, few, many or a class of expanded clone.

v_call	j_call	clone_size	d_call	cdr3_aa	cdr3_nt
TRBV30	TRBJ1-2	few	NA	CAWSIDSYGYTF	TGTGCCTGGAGTATTGACAGCTATGGCTACACCTTC
TRBV7-2	TRBJ1-5	few	TRBD1	CASSLDRGGNQPQHF	TGTGCCAGCAGCTTAGACAGGGGAGGCAATCAGCCCCAGCATTTT
TRBV11-3	TRBJ2-7	NA	NA	CASSLGGGQSYEQYF	TGTGCCAGCAGCTTAGGTGGGGGCCAGTCCTACGAGCAGTACTTC
TRBV5-6	TRBJ2-7	NA	TRBD2	CASSLLGLAGAQRGEQYF	TGTGCCAGCAGCTTGCTGGGACTAGCGGGGGCCCAAAGGGGGGAGCAGTACTTC
TRBV29-1	TRBJ1-2	NA	NA	CSVEQEKGYTF	TGCAGCGTTGAACAGGAAAAGGGGTACACCTTC
TRBV11-2	TRBJ2-5	NA	NA	CASSFWGGRAQYF	TGTGCCAGCAGCTTTTGGGGGGGGCGGGCCCAGTACTTC
TRBV11-3	TRBJ1-6	NA	TRBD1	CASSFGGQTSSPLHF	TGTGCCAGCAGCTTTGGGGGACAGACATCTTCACCCCTCCACTTT
TRBV10-3	TRBJ1-5	NA	NA	CAINRDNNQPQHF	TGTGCCATCAATCGGGACAACAATCAGCCCCAGCATTTT
TRBV18	TRBJ1-4	NA	NA	CASSLTDTTPEKLFF	TGTGCCAGCTCACTGACGGACACCACCCCTGAAAAACTGTTTTTT
TRBV30	TRBJ1-4	NA	NA	CAWTQTPGDAKLFF	TGTGCCTGGACCCAGACACCAGGGGACGCAAAACTGTTTTTT
TRBV19	TRBJ1-5	NA	NA	CASSIEGVNQPQHF	TGTGCCAGTAGTATAGAAGGGGTCAATCAGCCCCAGCATTTT
TRBV5-1	TRBJ1-1	few	TRBD1	CASSLGGTGANTEAFF	TGCGCCAGCAGCTTGGGGGGCACAGGGGCGAACACTGAAGCTTTCTTT
TRBV7-8	TRBJ2-3	NA	TRBD1	CASSLKIGQGASDTQYF	TGTGCCAGCAGCTTAAAAATCGGACAGGGGGCCTCAGATACGCAGTATTTT
TRBV6-4	TRBJ2-3	NA	TRBD2	CASSASGGASDTQYF	TGTGCCAGCAGTGCTAGCGGGGGGGCCTCAGATACGCAGTATTTT
TRBV7-2	TRBJ2-5	NA	NA	CASRPGGGPQETQYF	TGTGCCAGCAGGCCCGGAGGGGGCCCCCAAGAGACCCAGTACTTC
TRBV5-5	TRBJ2-2	few	NA	CASSFGQPNTGELFF	TGTGCCAGCAGCTTCGGACAGCCGAACACCGGGGAGCTGTTTTTT
TRBV18	TRBJ2-5	NA	TRBD1	CASSPRTGKEETQYF	TGTGCCAGCTCACCACGGACAGGGAAAGAAGAGACCCAGTACTTC
TRBV6-2/TRBV6-3	TRBJ2-2	NA	TRBD2	CASSPSPGGPRTGELFF	TGTGCCAGCAGTCCCTCCCCGGGGGGGCCTCGGACCGGGGAGCTGTTTTTT
TRBV6-5	TRBJ1-2	NA	NA	CASSYLEDYGYTF	TGTGCCAGCAGTTACCTCGAGGACTATGGCTACACCTTC
TRBV19	TRBJ2-7	many	NA	CASSPSGQSYEQYF	TGTGCCAGTAGCCCCTCCGGACAGTCCTACGAGCAGTACTTC
TRBV5-4	TRBJ2-2	NA	TRBD2	CASSLPGLGGRELFF	TGTGCCAGCAGCTTGCCGGGACTAGGGGGAAGGGAGCTGTTTTTT